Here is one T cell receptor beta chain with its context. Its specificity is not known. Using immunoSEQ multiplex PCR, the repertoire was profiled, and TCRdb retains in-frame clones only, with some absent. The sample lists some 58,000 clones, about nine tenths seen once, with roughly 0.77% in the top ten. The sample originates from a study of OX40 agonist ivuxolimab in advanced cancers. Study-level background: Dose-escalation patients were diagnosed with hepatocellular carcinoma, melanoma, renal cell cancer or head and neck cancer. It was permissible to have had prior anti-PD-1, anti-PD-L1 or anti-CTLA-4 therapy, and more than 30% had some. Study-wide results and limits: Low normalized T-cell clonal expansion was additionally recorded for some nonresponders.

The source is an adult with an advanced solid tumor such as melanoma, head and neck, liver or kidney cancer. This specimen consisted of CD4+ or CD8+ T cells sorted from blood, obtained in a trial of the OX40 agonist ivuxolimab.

The CDR3 protein is CASSLTHGQINEKLFF. The CDR3 DNA reads as TGTGCCAGTAGCCTAACCCACGGGCAGATTAATGAAAAACTGTTTTTT. The chain is built from TRBV19 and TRBJ1-4; D is ambiguous. Trimming left V 6 bases short and J 4 bases short, with 18 bases between. In germline, CDR1 is LNHDA, CDR2 SQIVND (reference sequence). CDR3 length equals 16 residues. The whole variable domain, remainder taken from reference TRBV19 and TRBJ1-4, is DGGITQSPKYLFRKEGQNVTLSCEQNLNHDAMYWYRQDPGQGLRLIYYSQIVNDFQKGDIAEGYSVSREKKESFPLTVTSAQKNPTAFYLCASSLTHGQINEKLFFGSGTQLSVL.